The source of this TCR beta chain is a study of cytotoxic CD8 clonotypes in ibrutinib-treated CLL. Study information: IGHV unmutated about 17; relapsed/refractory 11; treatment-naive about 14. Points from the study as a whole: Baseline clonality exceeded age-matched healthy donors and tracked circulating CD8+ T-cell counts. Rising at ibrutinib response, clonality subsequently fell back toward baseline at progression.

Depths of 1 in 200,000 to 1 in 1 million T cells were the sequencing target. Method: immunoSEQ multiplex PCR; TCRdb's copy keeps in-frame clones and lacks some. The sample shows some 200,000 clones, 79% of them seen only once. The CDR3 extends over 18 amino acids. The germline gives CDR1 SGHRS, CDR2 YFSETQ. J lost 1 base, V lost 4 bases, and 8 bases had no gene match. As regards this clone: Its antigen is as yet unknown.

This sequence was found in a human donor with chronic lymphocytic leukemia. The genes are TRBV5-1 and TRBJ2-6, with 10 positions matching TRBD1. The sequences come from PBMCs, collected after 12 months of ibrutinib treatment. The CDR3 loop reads CASSDMRQGASGANVLTF. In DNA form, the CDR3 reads TGCGCCAGCAGCGATATGAGACAGGGGGCGTCTGGGGCCAACGTCCTGACTTTC.